This T cell receptor beta chain is from a study of CD8 T cells in Susac syndrome. When the RNA was reverse transcribed, random hexamers were used with an input of 0.5 to 1 ug. MiXCR, run by TCRdb on the immunoSEQ multiplex PCR reads, gives a single entry per CDR3 protein. The table includes some 96,000 distinct CDR3 sequences, roughly 94% detected once. Sequencing of TCR beta was carried out in blood CD8+ and CD4+ T cells. This clonotype was seen a single time. Sequenced sample: CD4+ T cells from PBMCs. The origin of this receptor is a human donor with Susac syndrome.

The CDR3 spells CASKGAHGYTF. CDR3 DNA: TGTGCCAGCAAGGGGGCGCATGGCTACACCTTC. The V gene is TRBV21-1, the J gene TRBJ1-2; the table calls TRBD1, which could not be checked here. TRBV21-1 counts as a pseudogene. The CDR3 length is 11 residues.